These 24 T cell receptor beta chains were all obtained from the same sample, sequenced in a study of T-cell memory formation after mild COVID-19. One entry per CDR3 protein, called by TCRdb with MiXCR from the 5' RACE reads. This repertoire shows some 69,000 distinct CDR3 sequences, over 15% found once; its top ten account for under 35%. The sample taken for sequencing was PBMCs or a T cell subset sorted from them (not recorded which). Receptors were obtained from an adult woman who had mild COVID-19 (a few samples of this study predate the infection). Cell type and time point are not known.

CDR3 residues: CASSLKQGAQFF. DNA of the CDR3: TGTGCCAGCAGTTTAAAGCAGGGCGCGCAGTTCTTC. The chain links TRBV12-3 or TRBV12-4 to TRBJ2-1, with D tentatively TRBD1 (5 bases). The CDR3 has 12 amino acids. V was shortened by 2 bases and J by 12 bases, with 11 bases between the two germline ends.

This clonotype was seen many times. The genes are TRBV4-1 and TRBJ2-7; D might be TRBD1 (6 bases). Germline lookup yields CDR1 MGHRA and CDR2 YSYEKL. CDR3 length equals 15 residues. Trimming cost V 1 base and J 2 bases, with 12 bases left between them. The CDR3 bases are TGCGCCAGCAGCCAAGGGGAACAGGGTCCCTACGAGCAGTACTTC. This sequence encodes CASSQGEQGPYEQYF.

This rearrangement joins TRBV29-1 to TRBJ2-3; perhaps TRBD1 as D (6 bases). The CDR3 length is 14 residues. Germline V gene data show CDR1 as SQVTM and CDR2 as ANQGSEA. Trimming removed 6 bases at V and 4 bases at J, with 17 bases between. CDR3 coding DNA: TGCAGCGTGATCGGGACACCCTTAGCAGATACGCAGTATTTT. Residues: CSVIGTPLADTQYF.

On this clonotype: The junction and the germline gene differ at one end; a read error may be behind it. V usage is TRBV7-7 and J usage is TRBJ2-5; tentatively, D is TRBD2 (5 bases). This CDR3 contains 14 residues. Germline CDR1 is SSHAT and CDR2 is FNYEAQ (reference sequence). The CDR3 here is CASSSGLFQETQYF. CDR3 coding DNA: TGTGCTAGCAGCTCTGGACTCTTCCAAGAGACCCAGTACTTC.

This clonotype was counted between two and nine times. The J gene is TRBJ2-2, the V gene TRBV6-5; weak D call: TRBD1 (6 bases). Per germline, CDR1 MNHEY and CDR2 SVGAGI. The CDR3 covers 14 residues. V was pared by 5 bases and J by 3 bases, with 10 bases between. The DNA of the CDR3 is TGTGCCAGCAGTACACAGGGCTACACCGGGGAGCTGTTTTTT. This sequence encodes CASSTQGYTGELFF.

This clonotype has a handful of counts. CDR3 amino acids: CSVWTGNYEQYF. In DNA form, the CDR3 reads TGCAGCGTTTGGACAGGGAACTACGAGCAGTACTTC. The chain links TRBV29-1 to TRBJ2-7, with 8 bases lining up with TRBD1. The germline V gene encodes CDR1 SQVTM and CDR2 ANQGSEA. V gave up 5 bases and J gave up 3 bases; unmatched junction bases: 3. The CDR3 extends over 12 amino acids.

This clonotype has more than one count but fewer than ten. The chain recombines TRBV5-1 with TRBJ2-7; the D call may be TRBD1 or TRBD2 (5 bases each). CDR1 and CDR2 from the germline V gene are SGHRS and YFSETQ. The CDR3 loop spans 13 amino acids. Trimming took 4 bases from V and 5 from J, leaving 13 bases between them. The CDR3 DNA sequence: TGCGCCAGCAGCCTGGATTGGGGGAACGAGCAGTACTTC. Translating it yields CASSLDWGNEQYF.

This clonotype was seen more than once but under ten times. V gene TRBV12-3 or TRBV12-4 combines with J gene TRBJ1-4; 10 bases agree with TRBD1. With V trimmed by 5 bases and J by 8 bases, 8 bases remained unmatched. The CDR3 has 15 amino acids. In nucleotides, the CDR3 is TGTGCCAGCAGTGAAGCCCGGGACAGGGGAGAAAAACTGTTTTTT. This sequence encodes CASSEARDRGEKLFF.

The CDR3 region is CASSRGGQGGHEQYF. CDR3 nucleotide sequence: TGTGCCAGCAGCCGAGGGGGACAGGGGGGCCACGAGCAGTACTTC. The rearrangement uses TRBV9 and TRBJ2-7; TRBD1 aligns across 11 bases. CDR1 is SGDLS, CDR2 YYNGEE, per germline. The V gene end was trimmed by 4 bases and the J gene end by 5 bases; junction bases not matched to a gene: 8. The CDR3 runs to 15 residues.

The gene calls are TRBV4-1 and TRBJ1-2; unclear D gene. Germline V gene sequence: CDR1 MGHRA, CDR2 YSYEKL. This CDR3 spans 16 amino acids. Trimming took off 1 base at V and 8 bases at J, with 20 bases between the two ends. The CDR3 here is CASSQAVGIGPEGYTF. In nucleotides, the CDR3 is TGCGCCAGCAGCCAAGCGGTTGGCATCGGTCCGGAAGGCTACACCTTC.

In this sample, this clonotype turned up a few times. The CDR3 loop is CASSFSRMQEQYF. The CDR3 DNA follows: TGTGCCAGCAGCTTCTCTCGGATGCAAGAGCAGTACTTC. This chain connects TRBV5-4 to TRBJ2-7; no reliable D call. Between the trimmed V and J ends, which lost 2 bases and 7 bases, there was a span of 13 bases. Germline assignment: CDR1 SGHNT and CDR2 YYREEE (reference sequence). The CDR3 is made up of 13 amino acids. The full variable domain, with the rest looked up from reference TRBV5-4 and TRBJ2-7, is ETGVTQSPTHLIKTRGQQVTLRCSSQSGHNTVSWYQQALGQGPQFIFQYYREEENGRGNFPPRFSGLQFPNYSSELNVNALELDDSALYLCASSFSRMQEQYFGPGTRLTVT.

This clonotype was counted many times. The chain carries TRBV6-5 and TRBJ2-7, with 8 bases lining up with TRBD2. This CDR3 comprises 15 residues. Germline V gene sequence: CDR1 MNHEY, CDR2 SVGAGI. V lost 2 bases, J lost 2 bases, and 5 bases stayed unmatched. The CDR3 loop reads CASSYRLGLAYEQYF. DNA of the CDR3: TGTGCCAGCAGTTACCGCCTGGGACTAGCCTACGAGCAGTACTTC.

The V call is TRBV18, the J call TRBJ1-1; TRBD1 agrees at 7 bases. The CDR3 length is 15 residues. With V trimmed by 6 bases and J by 5 bases, 12 bases remained unmatched. The V gene's germline CDR1 is KGHSH and CDR2 LQKENI. CDR3 amino acids: CASSLHAGGETEAFF. The CDR3 nucleotides read TGTGCCAGCTCCCTACACGCAGGGGGAGAAACTGAAGCTTTCTTT.

The CDR3, as DNA: TGTGCCACCAGCAGAGGACGGACAGGGAACACTGAAGCTTTCTTT. It codes for CATSRGRTGNTEAFF. This sequence joins TRBV15 and TRBJ1-1, with 7 bases identical to TRBD1. The length of the CDR3 is 15 residues. V was pared by 1 base and J by 1 base, with 3 bases of the junction left unmatched. CDR1 LNHNV and CDR2 YYDKDF come from the germline V gene (reference sequence).

Only a few counts were recorded for this clonotype. V is TRBV20-1 and J is TRBJ2-7; 7 positions match TRBD1. Germline V gene sequence: CDR1 DFQATT, CDR2 SNEGSKA (reference sequence). V gave up 6 bases and J gave up 3 bases; unmatched junction bases: 8. This CDR3 contains 13 residues. This chain's CDR3 is CSAPSGQVYEQYF. The CDR3 DNA follows: TGCAGTGCGCCCTCCGGACAGGTCTACGAGCAGTACTTC.

CDR3 sequence reads: CATSGTVLGGYTF. The CDR3 region has the DNA TGTGCCACCAGCGGGACAGTCCTGGGTGGCTACACCTTC. V and J are TRBV15 and TRBJ1-2, with 7 nucleotides matching TRBD1. J lost 7 bases, V lost 5 bases, and 7 bases had no gene match. CDR3 length: 13 amino acids. The germline gives CDR1 LNHNV, CDR2 YYDKDF (reference sequence).

This clonotype was recorded many times. The conserved phenylalanine or tryptophan normally closing the CDR3 is absent here, so this likely arose from a read error. It is unclear where the CDR3 begins or ends on the DNA, so no DNA is shown, and the CDR3 is as TCRdb lists it. V and J are TRBV4-1 and TRBJ2-7. Both ends counted, the CDR3 spans 10 residues. Germline V gene lookup returns CDR1 MGHRA and CDR2 YSYEKL. CDR3 residues: CASSQDPPQD.

This clonotype showed up just a few times. The chain links TRBV9 to TRBJ2-1, with 7 bases aligning to TRBD2. The CDR3 spans 18 residues. J gave up 4 bases and V 0 bases, and 13 bases lay outside the gene matches. CDR1 is SGDLS, CDR2 YYNGEE, per germline. CDR3 nucleotide sequence: TGTGCCAGCAGCGTAGTCCCTGGCCTAGCGGACCTGTACAATGAGCAGTTCTTC. This encodes CASSVVPGLADLYNEQFF.

This chain links TRBV5-1 with TRBJ2-1, with 8 bases aligning to TRBD2. V trimming: 0 bases; J trimming: 9 bases; junction bases outside the gene matches: 11. This CDR3 is 16 amino acids long. The germline CDR1 and CDR2 sequences are SGHRS and YFSETQ. The CDR3 here is CASSLGYKRESGEQFF. DNA of the CDR3: TGCGCCAGCAGCTTGGGGTATAAGCGGGAGAGCGGTGAGCAGTTCTTC. Supplemented by reference TRBV5-1 and TRBJ2-1, the full variable domain reads KAGVTQTPRYLIKTRGQQVTLSCSPISGHRSVSWYQQTPGQGLQFLFEYFSETQRNKGNFPGRFSGRQFSNSRSEMNVSTLELGDSALYLCASSLGYKRESGEQFFGPGTRLTVL.

This clonotype was seen a handful of times. This sequence joins TRBV4-1 and TRBJ2-1; TRBD2 matches at 11 bases. The CDR3 runs 16 residues. J was trimmed by 8 bases and V by 3 bases; bases with no gene match: 9. CDR1 and CDR2 from the germline V gene are MGHRA and YSYEKL. The CDR3, as DNA: TGCGCCAGCAGCCATGATAGCGGGGGGGCTAGGGATGAGCAGTTCTTC. It is translated as CASSHDSGGARDEQFF.

This clonotype was observed a handful of times. The chain combines TRBV12-3 or TRBV12-4 with TRBJ1-1; maybe TRBD1 (6 bases). The CDR3 covers 18 residues. Trimming took off 3 bases at V and 0 bases at J, with 20 bases between the two ends. CDR3 protein: CASSFWAWGQAMNTEAFF. The CDR3 DNA follows: TGTGCCAGCAGTTTTTGGGCCTGGGGGCAGGCGATGAACACTGAAGCTTTCTTT.

This clonotype was counted only a few times. The chain carries TRBV12-3 or TRBV12-4 and TRBJ2-1; perhaps TRBD1 as D (6 bases). This CDR3 region has 16 residues. Trimming removed 6 bases at V and 0 bases at J, with 15 bases between. CDR3 residues: CASRTKTGSSYNEQFF. In DNA form, the CDR3 reads TGTGCCAGCAGAACTAAGACAGGCAGCTCCTACAATGAGCAGTTCTTC.

This clonotype appeared a few times. V and J are TRBV20-1 and TRBJ2-3; no clear D. The CDR3 is 12 residues long. Trimming took off 0 bases at V and 3 bases at J, with 4 bases between the two ends. Per the germline V gene, CDR1 is DFQATT and CDR2 is SNEGSKA (reference sequence). CDR3 loop: CSARDGTDTQYF. CDR3 in DNA: TGCAGTGCTAGAGATGGGACAGATACGCAGTATTTT.

This clonotype occurred once. This rearrangement joins TRBV7-9 to TRBJ1-4; a weak D match, TRBD1 (5 bases). The CDR3 length is 13 residues. In germline, CDR1 is SEHNR, CDR2 FQNEAQ (reference sequence). Trimming took off 5 bases at V and 13 bases at J, with 17 bases between the two ends. CDR3 sequence reads: CASSPGPHEGLFF. In DNA, the CDR3 is TGTGCCAGCAGCCCGGGACCACATGAAGGACTGTTTTTT.